This T cell receptor (beta chain) was profiled in a study of blood T cell repertoires in COVID-19. The data were produced by immunoSEQ multiplex PCR, yet TCRdb's version contains in-frame clones alone and is incomplete. The sample has about 150,000 clones; roughly 87% are singletons. V was cut by 5 bases and J by 9 bases, with 13 bases left in between. This CDR3 contains 13 residues. The V and J genes are TRBV12-3 or TRBV12-4 and TRBJ2-2; no clear D gene. Specimen: PBMCs or T cells enriched from blood (not recorded which). This sequence was found in a woman in her fifties or sixties who had recovered from COVID-19. CDR3 bases: TGTGCCAGCAGTCCCCGCTCTACCCGGGAGCTGTTTTTT. It specifies CASSPRSTRELFF.